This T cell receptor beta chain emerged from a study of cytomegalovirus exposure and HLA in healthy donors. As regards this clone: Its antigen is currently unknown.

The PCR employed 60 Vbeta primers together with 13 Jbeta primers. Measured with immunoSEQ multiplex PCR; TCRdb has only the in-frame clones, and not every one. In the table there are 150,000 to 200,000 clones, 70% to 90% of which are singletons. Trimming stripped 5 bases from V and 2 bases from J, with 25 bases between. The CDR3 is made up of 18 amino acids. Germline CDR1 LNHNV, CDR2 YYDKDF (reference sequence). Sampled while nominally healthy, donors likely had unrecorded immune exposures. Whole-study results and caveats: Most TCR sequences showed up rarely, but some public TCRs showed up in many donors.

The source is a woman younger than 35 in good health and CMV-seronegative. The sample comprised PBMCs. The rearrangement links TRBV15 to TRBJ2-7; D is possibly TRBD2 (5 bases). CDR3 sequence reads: CATSGLDSGQTNPYEQYF. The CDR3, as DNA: TGTGCCACCAGCGGACTGGACTCAGGTCAAACTAATCCCTACGAGCAGTACTTC.